These T cell receptor beta chains were read from a single sample in a study of blood T cell repertoires in COVID-19. Some clones are missing from TCRdb's copy, which holds only in-frame ones; the method was immunoSEQ multiplex PCR. Of about 370,000 clones in the sample, roughly 90% were seen once. Input material: peripheral blood. The source of these receptors is a woman in her thirties with COVID-19, enrolled during active disease. Both conserved end residues are part of each CDR3. The D gene is left open where the match is weak. Some rows mark clone size as missing; the rest say once, few, many or name a class of expanded clone.

V	D	J	size	DNA	CDR3
TRBV7-2	.	TRBJ2-5	.	TGTGCCAGCAGCTTTGACCGAGGCGGGATGGGGACCCAGTACTTC	CASSFDRGGMGTQYF
TRBV5-8	.	TRBJ1-2	.	TGTGCCAGCAGCTTTGCGGCCCTTGGTGGCTACACCTTC	CASSFAALGGYTF
TRBV24-1	TRBD1	TRBJ1-3	.	TGTGCCACCATGGACAGGCGAAACACCATATATTTT	CATMDRRNTIYF
TRBV7-6	TRBD2	TRBJ2-3	.	TGTGCCAGCAGCTTAGGGGAGGGGCAAAGCACAGATACGCAGTATTTT	CASSLGEGQSTDTQYF
TRBV6-5	TRBD1	TRBJ2-3	.	TGTGCCAGCAGCCGAACAGGGGGCAGGGATACGCAGTATTTT	CASSRTGGRDTQYF
TRBV7-9	TRBD1	TRBJ2-7	.	TGTGCCAGCAGGAGGGGACAGGGGAACGAGCAGTACTTC	CASRRGQGNEQYF
TRBV6-5	TRBD2	TRBJ2-3	.	TGTGCCAGCTCTAGCGGGGGGTGGGCAGATACGCAGTATTTT	CASSSGGWADTQYF
TRBV18	.	TRBJ1-5	.	TGTGCCAGCTCGGGGACTGTAGGGCAGCCCCAGCATTTT	CASSGTVGQPQHF
TRBV5-6	.	TRBJ1-3	.	TGTGCCAGCAGCTCGACAGTCCACCCTGGAAACACCATATATTTT	CASSSTVHPGNTIYF
TRBV13	.	TRBJ2-2	.	TGTGCCAGCAGCCTTTTCACCGGGGAGCTGTTTTTT	CASSLFTGELFF
TRBV11-3	.	TRBJ1-1	.	TGTGCCAGCAGCTTAGTAGACGCGGTGAACACTGAAGCTTTCTTT	CASSLVDAVNTEAFF
TRBV7-8	TRBD1	TRBJ1-1	.	TGTGCCAGCAGCACCGAGACAGGGGGGAACACTGAAGCTTTCTTT	CASSTETGGNTEAFF
TRBV6-2/TRBV6-3	.	TRBJ2-4	.	TGTGCCAGCAGTTACTCGTCAGGATGGGTTGCTTCGAACATTCAGTACTTC	CASSYSSGWVASNIQYF
TRBV12-5	.	TRBJ2-1	few	TGTGCTAGTGGTCCCCCGGACAGAGACAATGAGCAGTTCTTC	CASGPPDRDNEQFF
TRBV28	.	TRBJ1-2	.	TGTGCCAGCAGCGTGACAGAGGGGGTAGGCTACACCTTC	CASSVTEGVGYTF
TRBV10-3	.	TRBJ1-3	.	TGTGCCATCATGAGTTCTGGAAACACCATATATTTT	CAIMSSGNTIYF
TRBV6-2/TRBV6-3	TRBD1	TRBJ1-4	.	TGTGCCAGCAGTTACTCGACCGGGCAACAGGGGGCAAGGGAAAAACTGTTTTTT	CASSYSTGQQGAREKLFF
TRBV10-3	.	TRBJ1-6	.	TGTGCCACCTCAGGGGATAATTCACCCCTCCACTTT	CATSGDNSPLHF
TRBV20-1	.	TRBJ1-2	.	TGCAGTGCTAGTCAGCCAGGATCCTATGGCTACACCTTC	CSASQPGSYGYTF
TRBV7-2	TRBD1	TRBJ1-2	.	TGTGCCAGCAGCCGGACAGGGTGGGAGGGCTACACCTTC	CASSRTGWEGYTF
TRBV7-9	.	TRBJ2-5	.	TGTGCCAGCAGCTTATACAGGGTTCAAGAGACCCAGTACTTC	CASSLYRVQETQYF
TRBV19	TRBD2	TRBJ2-1	.	TGTGCCAGTACCCTGGGACTAGCGGGAGGGGTCAATGAGCAGTTCTTC	CASTLGLAGGVNEQFF
TRBV6-5	TRBD1	TRBJ1-6	.	TGTGCCAGCGGGGACAGCTCCTATAATTCACCCCTCCACTTT	CASGDSSYNSPLHF
TRBV11-2	TRBD1	TRBJ2-5	.	TGTGCCAGCGGCACGCGGACAGGGTTTTCGGAGACCCAGTACTTC	CASGTRTGFSETQYF
TRBV21-1	.	TRBJ1-1	.	TGTGCCAGCAGCAATCGTGATACAGGGGGCCGGGAAGCTTTCTTT	CASSNRDTGGREAFF
TRBV7-2	.	TRBJ1-4	once	TGTGCCAGCAGCCCAACGGGGGGGGGTGAAAAACTGTTTTTT	CASSPTGGGEKLFF
TRBV7-9	.	TRBJ2-1	.	TGTGCCAGCAGCTTATTCCGGGATTCTACCTACAATGAGCAGTTCTTC	CASSLFRDSTYNEQFF
TRBV7-8	TRBD2	TRBJ2-1	.	TGTGCCAGCACCCCTAGGGGAATGGTAGGACTAGCGGTTTACAATGAGCAGTTCTTC	CASTPRGMVGLAVYNEQFF